This T cell receptor beta chain is from a study of cytomegalovirus exposure and HLA in healthy donors. Study-level information: There were 300 to 400 genotyped donors. Of these, roughly 86% fell in the genetic ancestry cluster associated with self-reported Caucasian donors.

As for this clone: Its specificity is not known.

The CDR3 loop spans 15 amino acids. The J segment lost 8 bases and the V segment lost 3 bases, leaving 7 bases of the junction unmatched. Germline CDR1 reads MNHNS; CDR2 reads SASEGT. Overall study findings and caveats: In vitro checks showed that three CMV-associated chains really do target CMV antigens.

The PCR used 60 Vbeta and 13 Jbeta primers. Sequenced by immunoSEQ multiplex PCR; TCRdb stores in-frame clones only, minus some. The sample table sets out 35,000 to 45,000 clones. The V call is TRBV6-1, the J call TRBJ2-1, with 10 bases matching TRBD1. What was sequenced was PBMCs. This clonotype was obtained from a human donor in good health. CDR3 protein: CASSDWTGGGDEQFF. CDR3 sequence (DNA): TGTGCCAGCAGTGATTGGACAGGGGGGGGTGATGAGCAGTTCTTC.